This entry features one T cell receptor (beta chain) sequence. This CDR3 comprises 17 residues. Trimming shortened V by 4 bases and J by 0 bases, and 16 bases separated the two germline ends. Germline V lookup: CDR1 KGHDR, CDR2 SFDVKD. TCRdb keeps only in-frame clones here, not all; method: immunoSEQ multiplex PCR. The table shows 310,000 or so clones, with approximately 89% occurring only once. The data were obtained in a study of blood T cell repertoires in COVID-19. This sequence was found in a woman aged 25 to 39 with COVID-19, enrolled during active disease. The genes are TRBV24-1 and TRBJ2-3, with D maybe TRBD1 (6 bases). The sample comprised peripheral blood. Here the CDR3 DNA reads TGTGCCACCAGTGAAGCAACAGGGATTTCCAGCACAGATACGCAGTATTTT. Its protein is CATSEATGISSTDTQYF.